A single sample is the source of the 30 T cell receptor beta chains below, sequenced in a study of T cell responses to AZD1222 COVID-19 vaccine. Some clones are missing from TCRdb's copy, which holds only in-frame ones; the method was immunoSEQ multiplex PCR. This table has 100,000 to 150,000 clones, about 79% appearing once. The material was peripheral blood, obtained 28 days after the second AZD1222 dose. Every receptor here comes from an adult who received the AZD1222 COVID-19 vaccine.

The genes are TRBV13 and TRBJ2-3, with 10 bases fitting TRBD2. This CDR3 spans 18 amino acids. The germline CDR1 and CDR2 sequences are PRHDT and FYEKMQ (reference sequence). The trim removed 4 bases at V and 0 bases at J, leaving 10 bases unmatched. The CDR3 region has the DNA TGTGCCAGCAGCTCCTCAGCGGGGGGGCGGGCGAGCACAGATACGCAGTATTTT. It specifies CASSSSAGGRASTDTQYF.

This clone was counted a single time. This chain uses TRBV27 with TRBJ1-4; 9 bases agree with TRBD1. The CDR3 covers 15 residues. V shed 2 bases and J 11 bases; nucleotides not matched to a gene: 9. CDR1 and CDR2 (germline): MNHEY, SMNVEV (reference sequence). CDR3 sequence (DNA): TGTGCCAGCAGTTTAACCCCAACAGGGGGCGATAAACTGTTTTTT. This gives the protein CASSLTPTGGDKLFF.

The V call is TRBV29-1, the J call TRBJ2-5; D possibly corresponds to TRBD2 (6 bases). Germline assignment: CDR1 SQVTM and CDR2 ANQGSEA. This CDR3 is built from 17 residues. V gave up 6 bases and J gave up 2 bases, with 25 bases separating them. The CDR3 here is CSVVAGWREWPQETQYF. The DNA of the CDR3 is TGCAGCGTAGTCGCGGGATGGAGGGAATGGCCTCAAGAGACCCAGTACTTC.

The V and J genes are TRBV6-5 and TRBJ1-2; D not resolved. The V end lost 5 bases, the J end lost 4 bases, and 17 bases lay between the germline ends. The V gene's germline CDR1 is MNHEY and CDR2 SVGAGI. The CDR3 covers 15 residues. CDR3 DNA sequence: TGTGCCAGCAGTAGCCCCAAACGCGGGGTCTATGGCTACACCTTC. Residues: CASSSPKRGVYGYTF.

Only one count was recorded for this clone. At one boundary the junction diverges from the germline segment, which might be a read error. The chain uses TRBV7-7 and TRBJ2-1; 8 bases line up with TRBD2. There are 18 residues in the CDR3. CDR1 and CDR2 (germline): SSHAT, FNYEAQ (reference sequence). This chain's CDR3 is CASSPTASGLVLNNEQFF. The CDR3 nucleotides are TGTGCTAGCAGCCCAACCGCCTCGGGACTAGTGCTCAACAATGAGCAGTTCTTC.

The chain is built from TRBV15 and TRBJ1-4, with TRBD1 as a possible D gene (5 bases). Trimming removed 1 base at V and 5 bases at J, with 17 bases between. CDR3 length: 17 amino acids. Per germline, CDR1 LNHNV and CDR2 YYDKDF (reference sequence). CDR3 protein: CATSRGGAGRENEKLFF. The CDR3 coding sequence is TGTGCCACCAGCAGAGGAGGGGCAGGGCGGGAGAATGAAAAACTGTTTTTT.

The chain joins TRBV5-1 to TRBJ2-3; the D gene is possibly TRBD2 (6 bases). Germline CDR1 reads SGHRS; CDR2 reads YFSETQ. The CDR3 covers 15 residues. Trimming shortened V by 0 bases and J by 4 bases, and 12 bases separated the two germline ends. This CDR3 reads CASSLDPGRADTQYF. The CDR3 coding sequence is TGCGCCAGCAGCTTGGACCCCGGGAGAGCAGATACGCAGTATTTT. Drawing the rest from reference TRBV5-1 and TRBJ2-3, the complete variable domain is KAGVTQTPRYLIKTRGQQVTLSCSPISGHRSVSWYQQTPGQGLQFLFEYFSETQRNKGNFPGRFSGRQFSNSRSEMNVSTLELGDSALYLCASSLDPGRADTQYFGPGTRLTVL.

V usage is TRBV5-6 and J usage is TRBJ2-7; D is ambiguous. Per the germline V gene, CDR1 is SGHDT and CDR2 is YYEEEE. Trimming removed 5 bases at V and 5 bases at J, with 11 bases between. CDR3 length: 12 residues. The CDR3 loop is CASSSVLNEQYF. DNA of the CDR3: TGTGCCAGCAGTTCTGTCCTCAACGAGCAGTACTTC. Variable domain in full (rest from reference TRBV5-6 and TRBJ2-7): DAGVTQSPTHLIKTRGQQVTLRCSPKSGHDTVSWYQQALGQGPQFIFQYYEEEERQRGNFPDRFSGHQFPNYSSELNVNALLLGDSALYLCASSSVLNEQYFGPGTRLTVT.

The chain recombines TRBV4-1 with TRBJ2-5; 9 bases are shared with TRBD1. The CDR3 is 16 amino acids. The germline gives CDR1 MGHRA, CDR2 YSYEKL. The V and J ends lost 3 bases and 2 bases, in that order; junction bases with no gene match: 7. The chain's CDR3 is CASSHTPGQGQETQYF. The CDR3 DNA reads TGCGCCAGCAGCCATACTCCGGGACAGGGTCAAGAGACCCAGTACTTC.

This chain joins TRBV18 and TRBJ1-2; 7 bases are a match to TRBD1. The CDR3 spans 15 residues. Losses at the gene ends were 5 bases for V and 5 bases for J; bases not matched to a gene: 11. The germline V gene encodes CDR1 KGHSH and CDR2 LQKENI. The CDR3 region has the DNA TGTGCCAGCTCAGGCGTTAGGGACAGCTCGTATGGCTACACCTTC. Protein product: CASSGVRDSSYGYTF. The complete variable domain, with remaining parts taken from reference TRBV18 and TRBJ1-2, reads NAGVMQNPRHLVRRRGQEARLRCSPMKGHSHVYWYRQLPEEGLKFMVYLQKENIIDESGMPKERFSAEFPKEGPSILRIQQVVRGDSAAYFCASSGVRDSSYGYTFGSGTRLTVV.

In this sample, this clone turned up a few times. This sequence joins TRBV19 and TRBJ1-2; 8 bases agree with TRBD1. The CDR3 has 17 residues. Germline CDR1 LNHDA, CDR2 SQIVND (reference sequence). V shed 3 bases, J shed 8 bases, and the junction held 17 bases outside the gene matches. CDR3 DNA sequence: TGTGCCAGTAGTATTGGGACAGGAATTCTCTTAACGCGGGGCTACACCTTC. This encodes CASSIGTGILLTRGYTF.

In this sample, this clone turned up a few times. The chain has TRBV10-2 and TRBJ2-7; 9 bases align to TRBD1. The V gene's germline CDR1 is WSHSY and CDR2 SAAADI. Trimming cost V 3 bases and J 6 bases; bases outside gene matches: 6. The CDR3 runs to 14 residues. This CDR3 reads CASSERTGEGEQYF. CDR3 nucleotide sequence: TGCGCCAGCAGTGAAAGGACAGGGGAAGGCGAGCAGTACTTC.

This chain uses TRBV15 with TRBJ2-1; 7 nucleotides match TRBD2. The CDR3 sequence is 13 residues long. Germline CDR1 is LNHNV and CDR2 is YYDKDF (reference sequence). Trimming took 2 bases from V and 9 from J; bases not matched to a gene: 4. CDR3 loop: CATSRPWGGEQFF. CDR3 nucleotides: TGTGCCACCAGCAGACCCTGGGGGGGTGAGCAGTTCTTC.

This rearrangement joins TRBV7-2 to TRBJ2-1; no definite D call. This CDR3 has 13 residues. CDR1 and CDR2 from the germline V gene are SGHTA and FQGNSA. V lost 4 bases and J lost 6, with 10 bases in between. The CDR3 DNA sequence: TGTGCCAGCAGCTCCACGTGGTCCAATGAGCAGTTCTTC. Residues: CASSSTWSNEQFF.

The CDR3 loop is CASSYWDRASGELFF. The CDR3 nucleotides are TGTGCCAGCAGTTATTGGGACAGGGCGTCCGGGGAGCTGTTTTTT. The chain links TRBV6-2 or TRBV6-3 to TRBJ2-2, with 9 bases identical to TRBD1. This CDR3 is 15 amino acids long. Germline lookup yields CDR1 MNHEY and CDR2 SVGEGT. Unmatched junction bases numbered 5, after V lost 3 bases and J lost 6 bases.

The genes are TRBV3-1 (or the pseudogene TRBV3-2) and TRBJ2-1; D is perhaps TRBD1 or TRBD2 (5 bases each). Trimming shortened V by 2 bases and J by 12 bases, and 14 bases separated the two germline ends. Looked up from germline, CDR1 is LGHDT and CDR2 is YNNKEL (reference sequence). The CDR3 has 13 residues. The CDR3 DNA reads TGTGCCAGCAGCCAACAGACTGGGGGTGGGCAGTTCTTC. Translated: CASSQQTGGGQFF.

The rearrangement uses TRBV12-5 and TRBJ2-1, with TRBD1 matching 9 bases. The V and J ends lost 7 bases and 7 bases, in that order; junction bases with no gene match: 11. CDR1 LGHNT and CDR2 FRNRAP come from the germline V gene. CDR3 size: 15 residues. The CDR3 spells CASATGGQGKNEQFF. In DNA, the CDR3 is TGTGCTAGTGCCACCGGCGGACAGGGGAAAAATGAGCAGTTCTTC. The whole variable domain, remainder taken from reference TRBV12-5 and TRBJ2-1, is DARVTQTPRHKVTEMGQEVTMRCQPILGHNTVFWYRQTMMQGLELLAYFRNRAPLDDSGMPKDRFSAEMPDATLATLKIQPSEPRDSAVYFCASATGGQGKNEQFFGPGTRLTVL.

This clone was recorded only once. V usage is TRBV6-5 and J usage is TRBJ1-6; 8 bases map to TRBD1. This CDR3 comprises 16 residues. In germline, CDR1 is MNHEY, CDR2 SVGAGI. The ends lost 2 bases at V and 9 bases at J; junction bases unmatched: 9. In DNA, the CDR3 is TGTGCCAGCAGTTACGCAAGGGGCAGGGGGCTTTCACCCCTCCACTTT. Translated, it gives CASSYARGRGLSPLHF.

The V gene is TRBV7-9, the J gene TRBJ1-5; a weak D match, TRBD1 (6 bases). The V gene lost 5 bases and the J gene lost 5 bases, with 13 bases spanning the gap. Looked up from germline, CDR1 is SEHNR and CDR2 is FQNEAQ (reference sequence). The CDR3 runs to 14 residues. For the CDR3, the DNA is TGTGCCAGCAGCCCACGGGACACCTATCAGCCCCAGCATTTT. As protein: CASSPRDTYQPQHF.

This CDR3 reads CASSLEGVRGYTF. The CDR3 DNA reads as TGTGCCAGCAGCTTAGAAGGGGTTCGGGGCTACACCTTC. V usage is TRBV7-2 and J usage is TRBJ1-2, with D maybe TRBD1 (5 bases). Trimming removed 1 base from V and 8 bases from J, with 11 bases in between. CDR1 is SGHTA, CDR2 FQGNSA, per germline. CDR3 length: 13 amino acids. Drawing the rest from reference TRBV7-2 and TRBJ1-2, the complete variable domain is GAGVSQSPSNKVTEKGKDVELRCDPISGHTALYWYRQSLGQGLEFLIYFQGNSAPDKSGLPSDRFSAERTGGSVSTLTIQRTQQEDSAVYLCASSLEGVRGYTFGSGTRLTVV.

CDR3 residues: CASDGLGGSYEQYF. In DNA, the CDR3 is TGTGCCTCCGACGGCTTGGGGGGCTCCTACGAGCAGTACTTC. V is TRBV30 and J is TRBJ2-7; D might be TRBD2 (6 bases). Germline V lookup: CDR1 GTSNPN, CDR2 SVGIG (reference sequence). V was cut by 7 bases and J by 0 bases, with 16 bases left in between. The CDR3 totals 14 residues.

The chain has TRBV29-1 and TRBJ1-1, with D unresolved. The CDR3 has 10 amino acids. V lost 7 bases and J lost 0, with 3 bases in between. Germline CDR1 is SQVTM and CDR2 is ANQGSEA. The CDR3 DNA is TGCAGCGGGGTGAACACTGAAGCTTTCTTT. Translating gives CSGVNTEAFF.

This chain connects TRBV2 to TRBJ1-6, with D perhaps TRBD1 (6 bases). This CDR3 has 15 residues. Germline V gene lookup returns CDR1 SNHLY and CDR2 FYNNEI. Trimming left V 8 bases short and J 6 bases short, with 17 bases between. CDR3 residues: CASSDSGAINSPLHF. As DNA, the CDR3 is TGTGCCAGCTCAGACTCAGGGGCGATTAATTCACCCCTCCACTTT.

V usage is TRBV7-9 and J usage is TRBJ2-1; 14 positions match TRBD2. This CDR3 has 16 residues. The J segment lost 10 bases and the V segment lost 2 bases, leaving 7 bases of the junction unmatched. Germline V gives CDR1 SEHNR, CDR2 FQNEAQ (reference sequence). The chain's CDR3 is CASSLTTSGGAEEQFF. Written as DNA, the CDR3 is TGTGCCAGCAGCTTAACGACTAGCGGGGGGGCCGAGGAGCAGTTCTTC. Filled out from reference TRBV7-9 and TRBJ2-1, the complete variable domain reads DTGVSQNPRHKITKRGQNVTFRCDPISEHNRLYWYRQTLGQGPEFLTYFQNEAQLEKSRLLSDRFSAERPKGSFSTLEIQRTEQGDSAMYLCASSLTTSGGAEEQFFGPGTRLTVL.

V gene TRBV2 combines with J gene TRBJ1-2; TRBD1 aligns across 9 bases. With 4 bases clipped from V and 2 bases from J, the junction kept 2 bases outside the gene matches. CDR1 is SNHLY and CDR2 is FYNNEI in the germline V gene. This CDR3 spans 14 amino acids. The CDR3 DNA follows: TGTGCCAGCAGTGCCGGGACAGGGAACTATGGCTACACCTTC. Protein product: CASSAGTGNYGYTF.

The rearrangement uses TRBV6-5 and TRBJ2-7; D is ambiguous. Trimming cost V 8 bases and J 2 bases, with 10 bases left between them. The CDR3 runs 12 residues. Germline assignment: CDR1 MNHEY and CDR2 SVGAGI. CDR3 protein: CASEDLAYEQYF. CDR3 bases: TGTGCCAGCGAAGACCTTGCCTACGAGCAGTACTTC.

The chain carries TRBV3-1 (or the pseudogene TRBV3-2) and TRBJ1-4; possible D gene TRBD1, 5 bases. This CDR3 comprises 14 residues. V gave up 5 bases and J gave up 0 bases, with 7 bases separating them. From germline, CDR1 is LGHDT and CDR2 YNNKEL (reference sequence). The CDR3 sequence is CASSKTATNEKLFF. The CDR3 nucleotides read TGTGCCAGCAGCAAGACAGCAACTAATGAAAAACTGTTTTTT.

The chain couples TRBV7-2 to TRBJ1-1; TRBD1 agrees at 7 bases. The J segment lost 0 bases and the V segment lost 4 bases, leaving 17 bases of the junction unmatched. The CDR3 runs to 19 residues. Germline lookup yields CDR1 SGHTA and CDR2 FQGNSA. In DNA, the CDR3 is TGTGCCAGCAGCTCGCCCCCCGGGACAGCGAGAACGATGAACACTGAAGCTTTCTTT. As protein: CASSSPPGTARTMNTEAFF. The variable domain in full, with the rest retrieved from reference TRBV7-2 and TRBJ1-1, is GAGVSQSPSNKVTEKGKDVELRCDPISGHTALYWYRQSLGQGLEFLIYFQGNSAPDKSGLPSDRFSAERTGGSVSTLTIQRTQQEDSAVYLCASSSPPGTARTMNTEAFFGQGTRLTVV.

The CDR3 nucleotides are TGCGCCAGCAGTAGAACGACGGACTACAATGAGCAGTTCTTC. Protein product: CASSRTTDYNEQFF. The chain uses TRBV10-2 and TRBJ2-1; D gene ambiguous. The germline gives CDR1 WSHSY, CDR2 SAAADI. The CDR3 contains 14 residues. Trimming removed 5 bases from V and 3 bases from J, with 11 bases in between.

This clone was seen once. The rearrangement joins TRBV28 to TRBJ2-6; D call uncertain. The V end lost 8 bases, the J end lost 2 bases, and 10 bases lay between the germline ends. CDR3 length: 14 residues. Looked up from germline, CDR1 is MDHEN and CDR2 is SYDVKM. The CDR3 region is CASLTVAGANVLTF. The CDR3 DNA reads TGTGCCAGCCTGACGGTTGCTGGGGCCAACGTCCTGACTTTC. Full variable domain (remainder filled in from reference TRBV28 and TRBJ2-6): DVKVTQSSRYLVKRTGEKVFLECVQDMDHENMFWYRQDPGLGLRLIYFSYDVKMKEKGDIPEGYSVSREKKERFSLILESASTNQTSMYLCASLTVAGANVLTFGAGSRLTVL.